This T cell receptor beta chain appears in the sequencing data of a study of T cells after posttransplantation cyclophosphamide. Study-wide results and limits: Recipient CMV seropositivity and CMV reactivation strongly tracked TRB clonality.

The sample holds many counts of this clone. Its matching antigen is unknown. TCRdb keeps only in-frame clones here, not all; method: immunoSEQ multiplex PCR. The sample lists approximately 35,000 clones, none appearing once, the ten largest making up 1% to 1.5%. Peripheral blood was collected from the related graft donor on the marrow donation day. Germline trimming cut 5 bases from V and 5 bases from J; bases unmatched to any gene: 8. Per germline, CDR1 SGHAT and CDR2 FQNNGV. This CDR3 spans 14 amino acids. The chain is built from TRBV11-2 and TRBJ2-7, with TRBD2 matching 8 bases. The sequence was collected from a girl aged 10-17 years in good health, CMV-negative, and a related stem cell transplant donor. Sequencing used PBMCs. CDR3 DNA sequence: TGTGCCAGCAGCCCCACGGGCGGGAGGCACGAGCAGTACTTC. Translated, it gives CASSPTGGRHEQYF.